Presented here are 11 T cell receptor beta chains from one specimen sequenced in a study of blood T cell repertoires in COVID-19. This table comes from immunoSEQ multiplex PCR, and its TCRdb copy is limited to in-frame clones, with some not included. The profile shows over 150,000 clones, 82% of them singletons. The sequenced material came from peripheral blood. These receptor sequences come from an elderly woman with active or convalescent COVID-19.

CDR3 loop: CASSDPSGGRVEGELFF. The CDR3 coding sequence is TGTGCCAGCAGTGACCCCAGCGGGGGCCGTGTTGAAGGGGAGCTGTTTTTT. The gene calls are TRBV6-1 and TRBJ2-2; 8 bases are a match to TRBD2. Germline CDR1 and CDR2: MNHNS and SASEGT. V lost 3 bases to trimming and J lost 8 bases; unmatched junction nucleotides: 14. This CDR3 has 17 amino acids.

V and J are TRBV30 and TRBJ1-3; a weak D match, TRBD1 (5 bases). Trimming removed 1 base from V and 0 bases from J, with 7 bases in between. In germline, CDR1 is GTSNPN, CDR2 SVGIG (reference sequence). The CDR3 contains 14 residues. CDR3 protein: CAWSGDSSGNTIYF. CDR3 coding DNA: TGTGCCTGGAGTGGTGACAGCTCTGGAAACACCATATATTTT.

The DNA for the CDR3 is TGTGCTACAGCAGAGACAGATACGCAGTATTTT. Protein sequence: CATAETDTQYF. V usage is TRBV19 and J usage is TRBJ2-3; D unresolved. Germline V gene lookup returns CDR1 LNHDA and CDR2 SQIVND (reference sequence). This CDR3 is 11 amino acids long. The full variable domain, completed using reference TRBV19 and TRBJ2-3, is DGGITQSPKYLFRKEGQNVTLSCEQNLNHDAMYWYRQDPGQGLRLIYYSQIVNDFQKGDIAEGYSVSREKKESFPLTVTSAQKNPTAFYLCATAETDTQYFGPGTRLTVL.

The chain uses TRBV9 and TRBJ1-1; 8 bases line up with TRBD1. J was trimmed by 5 bases and V by 0 bases; bases with no gene match: 6. The CDR3 totals 15 residues. Germline CDR1 is SGDLS and CDR2 is YYNGEE. In DNA, the CDR3 is TGTGCCAGCAGCGTAGCACCAGGGGGCGGTACTGAAGCTTTCTTT. This translates into CASSVAPGGGTEAFF.

V is TRBV9 and J is TRBJ2-5, with TRBD1 matching 7 bases. With 3 bases clipped from V and 6 bases from J, the junction kept 14 bases outside the gene matches. CDR1 is SGDLS and CDR2 is YYNGEE in the germline V gene. The CDR3 covers 16 residues. The CDR3 bases are TGTGCCAGCAGCGAGGCCCCAGACAGGGACGTGAAGACCCAGTACTTC. Protein product: CASSEAPDRDVKTQYF. Looking up the rest from reference TRBV9 and TRBJ2-5 gives the full variable domain: DSGVTQTPKHLITATGQRVTLRCSPRSGDLSVYWYQQSLDQGLQFLIQYYNGEERAKGNILERFSAQQFPDLHSELNLSSLELGDSALYFCASSEAPDRDVKTQYFGPGTRLLVL.

This clone was seen a single time. The chain employs TRBV10-3 and TRBJ2-2; 9 bases map to TRBD1. CDR3 length: 16 residues. The V gene end was trimmed by 7 bases and the J gene end by 4 bases; junction bases not matched to a gene: 10. The germline V gene has CDR1 ENHRY and CDR2 SYGVKD. This CDR3 reads CAITPRGQGGTGELFF. CDR3 DNA sequence: TGTGCCATCACTCCCCGGGGACAGGGAGGCACCGGGGAGCTGTTTTTT.

The chain is built from TRBV6-6 and TRBJ1-2; D gene ambiguous. Trimming pared 6 bases from V and 5 bases from J, leaving 22 bases between. Germline values: CDR1 MNHNY, CDR2 SVGAGI (reference sequence). The CDR3 length is 16 residues. The DNA of the CDR3 is TGTGCCAGCAGACCGACCGGGAGAGACTTCGTTTATGGCTACACCTTC. It yields the protein CASRPTGRDFVYGYTF.

V and J are TRBV25-1 and TRBJ2-7; 7 nucleotides agree with TRBD1. CDR3 size: 13 residues. The junction had 5 bases not matched to a gene; V was cut back by 7 bases and J by 2 bases. Germline V gene data show CDR1 as MGHDK and CDR2 as SYGVNS. For the CDR3, the DNA is TGTGCCAGCAATAGACAGGGCGCCTACGAGCAGTACTTC. This encodes CASNRQGAYEQYF.

V usage is TRBV6-5 and J usage is TRBJ2-7, with D perhaps matching TRBD1 or TRBD2 (6 bases each). Between the trimmed V and J ends, which lost 10 bases and 0 bases, there was a span of 16 bases. The CDR3 totals 14 residues. Germline-derived CDR1 and CDR2 are MNHEY and SVGAGI. In nucleotides, the CDR3 is TGTGCCAACAGGGCGGGGCCAAGCTCCTACGAGCAGTACTTC. Its translation is CANRAGPSSYEQYF.

The chain uses TRBV30 and TRBJ2-7; 7 bases align to TRBD1. Germline-derived CDR1 and CDR2 are GTSNPN and SVGIG (reference sequence). This CDR3 is 16 amino acids long. J lost 2 bases, V lost 1 base, and 11 bases had no gene match. This CDR3 is CAWSDRSRGSPYEQYF. As DNA, the CDR3 is TGTGCCTGGAGTGACCGCTCCAGGGGGTCCCCCTACGAGCAGTACTTC.

The CDR3 bases are TGTGCCACCAGTGATTCCGGGACTAGCGGCAATGAGCAGTTCTTC. It translates to CATSDSGTSGNEQFF. V usage is TRBV24-1 and J usage is TRBJ2-1; 11 positions agree with TRBD2. Per germline, CDR1 KGHDR and CDR2 SFDVKD. The CDR3 totals 15 residues. V lost 2 bases, J lost 6 bases, and 2 bases stayed unmatched.